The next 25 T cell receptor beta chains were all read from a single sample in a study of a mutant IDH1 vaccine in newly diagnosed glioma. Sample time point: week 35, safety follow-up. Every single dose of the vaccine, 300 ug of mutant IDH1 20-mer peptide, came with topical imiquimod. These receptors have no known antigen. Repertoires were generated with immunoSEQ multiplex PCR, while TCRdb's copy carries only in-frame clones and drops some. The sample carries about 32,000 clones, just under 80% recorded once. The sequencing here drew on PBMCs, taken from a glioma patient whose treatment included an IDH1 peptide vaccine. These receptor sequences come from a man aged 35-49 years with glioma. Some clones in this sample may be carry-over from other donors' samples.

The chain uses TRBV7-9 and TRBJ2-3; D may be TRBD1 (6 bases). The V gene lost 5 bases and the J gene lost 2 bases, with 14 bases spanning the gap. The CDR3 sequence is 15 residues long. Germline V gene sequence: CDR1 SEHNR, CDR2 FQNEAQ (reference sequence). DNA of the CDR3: TGTGCCAGCAGCGCATCAGGGGACAACACAGATACGCAGTATTTT. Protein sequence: CASSASGDNTDTQYF.

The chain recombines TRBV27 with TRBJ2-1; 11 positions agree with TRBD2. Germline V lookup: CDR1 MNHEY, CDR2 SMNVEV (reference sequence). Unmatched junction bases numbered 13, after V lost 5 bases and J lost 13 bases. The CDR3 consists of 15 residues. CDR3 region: CASSPRLAGGTLQFF. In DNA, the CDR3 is TGTGCCAGCAGTCCCCGTTTAGCGGGGGGGACCCTACAGTTCTTC.

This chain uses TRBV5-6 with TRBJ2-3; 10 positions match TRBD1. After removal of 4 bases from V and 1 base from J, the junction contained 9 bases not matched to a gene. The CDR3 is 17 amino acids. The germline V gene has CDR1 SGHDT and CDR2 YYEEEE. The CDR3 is CASSGRGQGIRTDTQYF. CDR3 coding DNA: TGTGCCAGCAGCGGAAGGGGACAGGGGATACGCACAGATACGCAGTATTTT.

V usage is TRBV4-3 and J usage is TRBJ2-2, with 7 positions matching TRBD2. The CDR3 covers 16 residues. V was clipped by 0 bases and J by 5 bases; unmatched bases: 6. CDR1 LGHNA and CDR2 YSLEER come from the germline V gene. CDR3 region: CASSQDGQGGTGELFF. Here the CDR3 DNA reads TGCGCCAGCAGCCAAGATGGGCAGGGAGGGACCGGGGAGCTGTTTTTT.

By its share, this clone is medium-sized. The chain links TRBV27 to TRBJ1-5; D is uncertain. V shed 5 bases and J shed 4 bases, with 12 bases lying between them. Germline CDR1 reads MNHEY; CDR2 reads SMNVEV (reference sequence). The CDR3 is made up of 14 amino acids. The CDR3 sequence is CASSPLDANQPQHF. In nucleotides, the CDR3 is TGTGCCAGCAGTCCACTCGATGCTAATCAGCCCCAGCATTTT.

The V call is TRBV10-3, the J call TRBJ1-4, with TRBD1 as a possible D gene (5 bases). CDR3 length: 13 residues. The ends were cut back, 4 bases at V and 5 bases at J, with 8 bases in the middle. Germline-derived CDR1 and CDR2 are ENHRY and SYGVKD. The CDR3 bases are TGTGCCATCAGTGTTACAGGAAATGAAAAACTGTTTTTT. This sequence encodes CAISVTGNEKLFF.

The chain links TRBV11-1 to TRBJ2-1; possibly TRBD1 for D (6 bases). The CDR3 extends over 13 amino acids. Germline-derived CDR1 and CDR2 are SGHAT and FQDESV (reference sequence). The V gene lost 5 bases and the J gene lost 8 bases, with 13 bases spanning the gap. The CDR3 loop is CASSQDRNDEQFF. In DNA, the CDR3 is TGTGCCAGCAGCCAAGACAGGAACGATGAGCAGTTCTTC.

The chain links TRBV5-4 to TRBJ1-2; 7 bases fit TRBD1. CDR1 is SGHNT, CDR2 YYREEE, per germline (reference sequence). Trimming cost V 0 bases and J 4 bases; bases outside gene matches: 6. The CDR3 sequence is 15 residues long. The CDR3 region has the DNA TGTGCCAGCAGCTTGGCCGGACAGGTCCTCTATGGCTACACCTTC. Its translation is CASSLAGQVLYGYTF.

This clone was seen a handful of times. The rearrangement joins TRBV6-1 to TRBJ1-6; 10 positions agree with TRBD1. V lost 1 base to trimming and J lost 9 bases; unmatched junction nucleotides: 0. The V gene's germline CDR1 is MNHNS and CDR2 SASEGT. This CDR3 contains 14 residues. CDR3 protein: CASSEGQGASPLHF. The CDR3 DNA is TGTGCCAGCAGTGAAGGACAGGGGGCTTCACCCCTCCACTTT.

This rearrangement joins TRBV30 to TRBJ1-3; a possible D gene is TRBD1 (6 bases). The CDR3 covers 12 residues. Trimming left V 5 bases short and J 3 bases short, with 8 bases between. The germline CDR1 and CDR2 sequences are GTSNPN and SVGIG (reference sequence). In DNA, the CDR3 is TGTGCCTGGGCGACAGGTGGAAACACCATATATTTT. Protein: CAWATGGNTIYF.

The CDR3 reads CSVGQLAGAHEQYF. For the CDR3, the DNA is TGCAGCGTTGGGCAACTAGCGGGGGCCCACGAGCAGTACTTC. This chain joins TRBV29-1 and TRBJ2-7, with 11 bases matching TRBD2. There are 14 residues in the CDR3. The V gene's germline CDR1 is SQVTM and CDR2 ANQGSEA. The trim removed 4 bases at V and 5 bases at J, leaving 7 bases unmatched.

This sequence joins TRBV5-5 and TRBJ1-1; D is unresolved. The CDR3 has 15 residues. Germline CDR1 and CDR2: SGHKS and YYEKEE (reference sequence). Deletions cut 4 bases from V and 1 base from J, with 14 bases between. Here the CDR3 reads CASSIRSPRNTEAFF. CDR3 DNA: TGTGCCAGCAGCATACGGTCCCCACGGAACACTGAAGCTTTCTTT.

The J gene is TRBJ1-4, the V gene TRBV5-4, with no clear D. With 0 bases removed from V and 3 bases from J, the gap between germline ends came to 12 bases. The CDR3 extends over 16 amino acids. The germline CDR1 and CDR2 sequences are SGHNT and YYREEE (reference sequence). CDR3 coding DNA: TGTGCCAGCAGCTTGGAGCCGCGGTGGGCTAATGAAAAACTGTTTTTT. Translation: CASSLEPRWANEKLFF.

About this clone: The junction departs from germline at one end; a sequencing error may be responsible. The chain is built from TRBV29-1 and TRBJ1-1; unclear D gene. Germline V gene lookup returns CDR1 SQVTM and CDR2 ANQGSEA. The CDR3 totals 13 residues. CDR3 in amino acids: CSVEKGRSTEASF. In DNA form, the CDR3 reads TGCAGCGTTGAGAAGGGAAGGTCCACTGAAGCTTCCTTT.

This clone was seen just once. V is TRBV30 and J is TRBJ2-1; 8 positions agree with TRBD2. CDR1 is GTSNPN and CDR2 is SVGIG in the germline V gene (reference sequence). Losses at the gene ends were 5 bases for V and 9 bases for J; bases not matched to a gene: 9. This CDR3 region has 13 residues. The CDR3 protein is CAWAGLVASEQFF. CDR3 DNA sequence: TGTGCCTGGGCGGGACTAGTAGCCTCTGAGCAGTTCTTC.

This chain's CDR3 is CATSRDTSGGTDTQYF. The CDR3 DNA reads as TGTGCCACCAGCAGAGATACTAGCGGGGGGACAGATACGCAGTATTTT. The gene calls are TRBV15 and TRBJ2-3, with 12 nucleotides matching TRBD2. With 0 bases clipped from V and 3 bases from J, the junction kept 1 base outside the gene matches. The CDR3 extends over 16 amino acids. CDR1 is LNHNV, CDR2 YYDKDF, per germline (reference sequence).

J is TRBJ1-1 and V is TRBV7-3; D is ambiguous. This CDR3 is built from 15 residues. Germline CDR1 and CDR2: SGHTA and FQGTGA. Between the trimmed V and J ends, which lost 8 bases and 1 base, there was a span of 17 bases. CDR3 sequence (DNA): TGTGCCAGCCGCACTATACCGGAGGGGAACACTGAAGCTTTCTTT. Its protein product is CASRTIPEGNTEAFF.

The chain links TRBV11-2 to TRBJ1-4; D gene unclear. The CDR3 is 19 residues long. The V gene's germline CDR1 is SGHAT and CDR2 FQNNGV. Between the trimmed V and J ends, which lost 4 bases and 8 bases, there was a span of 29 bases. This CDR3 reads CASSSSFTLGVPDKEKLFF. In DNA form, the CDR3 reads TGTGCCAGCAGCTCGAGTTTTACGCTTGGGGTGCCGGATAAAGAAAAACTGTTTTTT.

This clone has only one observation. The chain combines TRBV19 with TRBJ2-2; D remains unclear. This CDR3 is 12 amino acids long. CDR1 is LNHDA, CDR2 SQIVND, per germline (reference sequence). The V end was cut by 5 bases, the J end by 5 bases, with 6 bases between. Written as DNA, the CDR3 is TGTGCCAGTAGTGAGTATACCGGGGAGCTGTTTTTT. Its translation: CASSEYTGELFF.

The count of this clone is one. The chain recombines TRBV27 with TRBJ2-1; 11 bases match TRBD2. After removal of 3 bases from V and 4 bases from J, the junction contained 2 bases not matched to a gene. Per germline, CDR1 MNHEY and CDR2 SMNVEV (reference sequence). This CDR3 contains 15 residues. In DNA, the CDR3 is TGTGCCAGCAGTTTCTCTAGCGGGGGGTACAATGAGCAGTTCTTC. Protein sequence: CASSFSSGGYNEQFF.

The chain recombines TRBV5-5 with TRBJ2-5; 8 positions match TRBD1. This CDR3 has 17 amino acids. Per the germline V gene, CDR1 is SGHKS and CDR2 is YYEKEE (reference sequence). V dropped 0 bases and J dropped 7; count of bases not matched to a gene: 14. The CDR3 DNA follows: TGTGCCAGCAGCTTGGCCGGACAGGGAGTCAAGAGTGGGACCCAGTACTTC. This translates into CASSLAGQGVKSGTQYF.

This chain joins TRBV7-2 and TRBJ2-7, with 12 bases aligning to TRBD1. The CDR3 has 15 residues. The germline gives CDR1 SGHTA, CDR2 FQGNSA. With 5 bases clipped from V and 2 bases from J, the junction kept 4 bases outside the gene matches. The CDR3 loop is CASSRDRGQTYEQYF. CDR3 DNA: TGTGCCAGCAGCCGGGACAGGGGGCAGACCTACGAGCAGTACTTC.

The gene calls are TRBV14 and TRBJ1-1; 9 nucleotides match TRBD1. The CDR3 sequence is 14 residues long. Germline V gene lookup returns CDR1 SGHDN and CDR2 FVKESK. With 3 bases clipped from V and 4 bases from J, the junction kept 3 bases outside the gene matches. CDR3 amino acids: CASSQTGGSTEAFF. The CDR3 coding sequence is TGTGCCAGCAGCCAGACAGGGGGTAGCACTGAAGCTTTCTTT.

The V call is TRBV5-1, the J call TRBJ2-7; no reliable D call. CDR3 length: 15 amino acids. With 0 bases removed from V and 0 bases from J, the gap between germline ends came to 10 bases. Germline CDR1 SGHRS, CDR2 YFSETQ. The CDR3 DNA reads TGCGCCAGCAGCTTGGATCGGTACCTCTCCTACGAGCAGTACTTC. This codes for CASSLDRYLSYEQYF. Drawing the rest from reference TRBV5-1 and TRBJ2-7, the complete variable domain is KAGVTQTPRYLIKTRGQQVTLSCSPISGHRSVSWYQQTPGQGLQFLFEYFSETQRNKGNFPGRFSGRQFSNSRSEMNVSTLELGDSALYLCASSLDRYLSYEQYFGPGTRLTVT.

The CDR3 spells CASSIGPRTNEKLFF. The CDR3 nucleotides read TGTGCCAGTAGTATTGGTCCTAGGACTAATGAAAAACTGTTTTTT. The rearrangement uses TRBV19 and TRBJ1-4; D is uncertain. This CDR3 contains 15 residues. Germline lookup yields CDR1 LNHDA and CDR2 SQIVND (reference sequence). The V end was cut by 3 bases, the J end by 2 bases, with 10 bases between.